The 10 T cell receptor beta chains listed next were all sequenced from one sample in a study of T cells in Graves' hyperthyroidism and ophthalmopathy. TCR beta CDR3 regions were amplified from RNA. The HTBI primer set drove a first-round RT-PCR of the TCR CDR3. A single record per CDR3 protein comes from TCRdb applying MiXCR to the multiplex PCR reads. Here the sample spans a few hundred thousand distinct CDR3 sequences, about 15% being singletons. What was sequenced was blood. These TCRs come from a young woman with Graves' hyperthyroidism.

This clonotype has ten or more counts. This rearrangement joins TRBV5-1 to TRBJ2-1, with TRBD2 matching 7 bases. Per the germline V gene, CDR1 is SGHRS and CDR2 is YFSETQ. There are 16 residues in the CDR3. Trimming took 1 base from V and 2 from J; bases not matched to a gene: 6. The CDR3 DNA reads TGCGCCAGCAGCTTGTTAGGACTAGTAGCCTACAATGAGCAGTTCTTC. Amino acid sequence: CASSLLGLVAYNEQFF.

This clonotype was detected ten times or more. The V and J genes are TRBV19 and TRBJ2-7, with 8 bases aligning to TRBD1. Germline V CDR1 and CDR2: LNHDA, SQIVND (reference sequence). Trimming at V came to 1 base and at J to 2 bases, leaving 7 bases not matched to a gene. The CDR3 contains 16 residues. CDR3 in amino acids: CASSIGNRGAAYEQYF. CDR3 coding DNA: TGTGCCAGTAGTATAGGGAACAGGGGGGCGGCCTACGAGCAGTACTTC. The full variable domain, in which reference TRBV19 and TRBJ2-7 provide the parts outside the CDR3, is DGGITQSPKYLFRKEGQNVTLSCEQNLNHDAMYWYRQDPGQGLRLIYYSQIVNDFQKGDIAEGYSVSREKKESFPLTVTSAQKNPTAFYLCASSIGNRGAAYEQYFGPGTRLTVT.

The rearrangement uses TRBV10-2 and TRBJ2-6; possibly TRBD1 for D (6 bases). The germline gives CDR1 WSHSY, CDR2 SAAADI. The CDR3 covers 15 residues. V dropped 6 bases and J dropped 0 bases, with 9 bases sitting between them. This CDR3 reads CASRDSYSGANVLTF. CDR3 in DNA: TGCGCCAGCAGGGACAGCTACTCTGGGGCCAACGTCCTGACTTTC.

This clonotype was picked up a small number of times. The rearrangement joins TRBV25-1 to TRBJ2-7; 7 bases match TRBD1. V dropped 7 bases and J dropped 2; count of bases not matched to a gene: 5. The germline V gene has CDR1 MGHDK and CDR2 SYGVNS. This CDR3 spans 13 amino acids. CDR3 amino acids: CASIGTEAYEQYF. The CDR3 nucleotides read TGTGCCAGCATCGGGACAGAAGCCTACGAGCAGTACTTC.

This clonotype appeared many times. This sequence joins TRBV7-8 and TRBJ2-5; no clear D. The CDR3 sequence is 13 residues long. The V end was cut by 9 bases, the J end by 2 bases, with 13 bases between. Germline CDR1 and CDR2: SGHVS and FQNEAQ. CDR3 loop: CASRTEFQETQYF. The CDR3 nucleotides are TGTGCCAGTAGAACAGAGTTTCAAGAGACCCAGTACTTC.

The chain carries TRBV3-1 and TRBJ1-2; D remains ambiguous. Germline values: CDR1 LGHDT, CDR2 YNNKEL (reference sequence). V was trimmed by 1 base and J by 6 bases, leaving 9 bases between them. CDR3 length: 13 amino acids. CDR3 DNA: TGTGCCAGCAGCCAAGTGAAGGGTCATGGCTACACCTTC. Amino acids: CASSQVKGHGYTF.

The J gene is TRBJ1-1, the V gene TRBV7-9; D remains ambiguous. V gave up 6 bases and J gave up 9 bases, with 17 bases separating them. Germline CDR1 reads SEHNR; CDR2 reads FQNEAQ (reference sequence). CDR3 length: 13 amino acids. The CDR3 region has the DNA TGTGCCAGCAGTAGCCACGGCTCCAATCAAGCTTTCTTT. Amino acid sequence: CASSSHGSNQAFF.

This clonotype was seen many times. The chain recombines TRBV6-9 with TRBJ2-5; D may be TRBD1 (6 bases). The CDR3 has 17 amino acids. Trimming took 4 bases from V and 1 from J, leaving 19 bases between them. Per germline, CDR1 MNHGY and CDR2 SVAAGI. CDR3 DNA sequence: TGTGCCAGCAGTTTATCCGGGACAAGGGATTTCCAAGAGACCCAGTACTTC. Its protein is CASSLSGTRDFQETQYF.

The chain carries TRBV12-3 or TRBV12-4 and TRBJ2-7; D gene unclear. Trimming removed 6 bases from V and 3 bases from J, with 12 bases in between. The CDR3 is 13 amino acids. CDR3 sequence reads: CASSPPPGYEQYF. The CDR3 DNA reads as TGTGCCAGCAGCCCACCCCCTGGCTACGAGCAGTACTTC.

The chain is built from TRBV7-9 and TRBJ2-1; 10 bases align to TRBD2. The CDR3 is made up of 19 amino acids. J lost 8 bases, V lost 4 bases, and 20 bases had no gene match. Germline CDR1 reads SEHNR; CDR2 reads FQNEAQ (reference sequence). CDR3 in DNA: TGTGCCAGCAGCTACCGGGGGGGTGTCTTGGGACTAGCGCCCCATGAGCAGTTCTTC. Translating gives CASSYRGGVLGLAPHEQFF.